This T cell receptor beta chain was captured by sequencing in a study of cytomegalovirus exposure and HLA in healthy donors. Study conclusions and caveats: The study listed approximately 170 cytomegalovirus-associated TCR beta chains. TCR beta sequences reportedly predicted most subjects' HLA-A and HLA-B alleles accurately. When analyzed later, the rates of TCR association showed variation by HLA locus, with DRB1 the most and HLA-C the fewest.

Germline assignment: CDR1 SGHAT and CDR2 FQNNGV. CDR3 size: 15 residues. With V trimmed by 6 bases and J by 0 bases, 6 bases remained unmatched. The PCR employed 60 Vbeta primers together with 13 Jbeta primers. Data came from immunoSEQ multiplex PCR; TCRdb stores just in-frame clones and leaves some out. Of around 110,000 clones in the sample, 60% to 85% are singletons; the top ten hold 1.6%. Comment on this clone: What it binds is not known.

Sequencing was carried out using PBMCs. The rearrangement links TRBV11-2 to TRBJ2-7, with TRBD1 identical over 9 bases. This clonotype was obtained from a young woman in good health and CMV-seronegative. CDR3 DNA: TGTGCCAGCAGAAAACCGGGACAGGGCTCCTACGAGCAGTACTTC. It translates to CASRKPGQGSYEQYF.